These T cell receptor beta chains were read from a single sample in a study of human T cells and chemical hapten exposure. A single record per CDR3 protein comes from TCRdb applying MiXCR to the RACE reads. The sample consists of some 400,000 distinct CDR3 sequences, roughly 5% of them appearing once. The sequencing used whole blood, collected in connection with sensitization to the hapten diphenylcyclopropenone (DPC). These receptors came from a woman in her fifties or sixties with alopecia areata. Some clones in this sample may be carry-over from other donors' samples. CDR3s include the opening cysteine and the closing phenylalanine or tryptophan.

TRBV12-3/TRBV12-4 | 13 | CASRSTYREKLFF
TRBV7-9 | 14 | CASSLGQVPYEQYF
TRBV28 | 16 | CASRTTTYRSTDTQYF
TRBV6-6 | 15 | CASSAPVLRNYGYTF
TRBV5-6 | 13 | CASSLGQPNEQYF
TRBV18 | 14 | CASSPQLMNTEAFF
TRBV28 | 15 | CASSLALEGLSEQYF
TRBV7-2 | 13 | CASSLAPTQPQHF
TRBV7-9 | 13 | CASSSGTGEEQYF
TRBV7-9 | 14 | CASSVWDRDYEQYF
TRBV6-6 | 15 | CASSPRDRVNYGYTF
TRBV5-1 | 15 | CASAPGTGIAGELFF
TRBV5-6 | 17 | CASSLAARDLSYNEQFF
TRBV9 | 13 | CASSVNPRETQYF
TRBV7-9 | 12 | CASSPGYETQYF
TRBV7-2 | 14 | CASSLRGHAYGYTF
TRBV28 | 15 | CASSNSGRAYNEQFF
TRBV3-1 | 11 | CASATPREAFF
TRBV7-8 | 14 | CASSLLSAEETQYF
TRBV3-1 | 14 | CASSQRDSNTEAFF
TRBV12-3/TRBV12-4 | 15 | CASTLSGTEHLGYTF
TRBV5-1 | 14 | CASSPSGDPYEQYF
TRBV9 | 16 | CASSGLAGATTDTQYF
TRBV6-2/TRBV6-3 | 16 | CASSYTQRETTGELFF